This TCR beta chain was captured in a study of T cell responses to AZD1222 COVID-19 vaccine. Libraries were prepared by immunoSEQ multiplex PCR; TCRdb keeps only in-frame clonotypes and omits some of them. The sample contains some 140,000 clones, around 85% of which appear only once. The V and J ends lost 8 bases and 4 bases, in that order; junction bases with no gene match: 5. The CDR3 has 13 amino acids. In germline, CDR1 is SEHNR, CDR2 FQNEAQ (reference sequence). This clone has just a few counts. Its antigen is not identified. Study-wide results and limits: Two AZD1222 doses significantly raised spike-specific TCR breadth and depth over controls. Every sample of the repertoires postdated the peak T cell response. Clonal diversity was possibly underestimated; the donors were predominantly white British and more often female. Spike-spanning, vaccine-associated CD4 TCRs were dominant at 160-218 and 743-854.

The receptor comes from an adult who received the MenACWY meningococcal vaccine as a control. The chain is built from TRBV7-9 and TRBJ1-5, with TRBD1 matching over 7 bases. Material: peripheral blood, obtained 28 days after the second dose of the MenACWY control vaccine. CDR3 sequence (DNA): TGTGCCAGCCGCGGGACAGCGAATCAGCCCCAGCATTTT. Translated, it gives CASRGTANQPQHF.